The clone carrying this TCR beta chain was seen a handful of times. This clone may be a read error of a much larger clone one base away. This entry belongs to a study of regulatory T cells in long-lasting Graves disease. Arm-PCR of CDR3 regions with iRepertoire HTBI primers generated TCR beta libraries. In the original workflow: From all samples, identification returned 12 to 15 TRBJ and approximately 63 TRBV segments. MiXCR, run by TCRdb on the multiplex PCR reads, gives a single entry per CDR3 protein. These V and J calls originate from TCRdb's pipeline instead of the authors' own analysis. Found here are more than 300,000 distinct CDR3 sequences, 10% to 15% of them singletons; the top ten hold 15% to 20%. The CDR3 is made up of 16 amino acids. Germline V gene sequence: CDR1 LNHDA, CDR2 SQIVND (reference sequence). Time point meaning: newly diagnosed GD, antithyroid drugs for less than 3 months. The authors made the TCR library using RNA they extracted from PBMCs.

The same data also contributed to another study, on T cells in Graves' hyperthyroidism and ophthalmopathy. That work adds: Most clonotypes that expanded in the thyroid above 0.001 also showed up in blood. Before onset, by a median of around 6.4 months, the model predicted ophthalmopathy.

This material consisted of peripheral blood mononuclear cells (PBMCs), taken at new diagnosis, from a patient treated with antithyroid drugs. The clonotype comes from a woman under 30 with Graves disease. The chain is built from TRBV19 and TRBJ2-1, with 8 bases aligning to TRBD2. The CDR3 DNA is TGTGTCAGTAGTATAGGGACTAGGAGCTCCTACAATGAGCAGTTCTTC. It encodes CVSSIGTRSSYNEQFF.